A single sample gave rise to the 28 T cell receptor beta chains below, sequenced in a study of B cell selection in AIRE deficiency. Method: immunoSEQ multiplex PCR; TCRdb's copy keeps in-frame clones and lacks some. Of about 21,000 clones in the sample, around 93% were seen once. Regulatory T cells were sorted as CD4+CD25hiCD127low/negative. Material: Tregs sorted from PBMCs. The receptors originated from a human donor with AIRE deficiency.

V gene TRBV6-6 combines with J gene TRBJ1-2; no definite D call. Germline CDR1 MNHNY, CDR2 SVGAGI (reference sequence). This CDR3 spans 11 amino acids. Trimming removed 7 bases from V and 6 bases from J, with 9 bases in between. CDR3 in amino acids: CASITSDGYTF. Written as DNA, the CDR3 is TGTGCCAGCATAACCTCTGATGGCTACACCTTC.

The gene calls are TRBV11-2 and TRBJ2-3; possible D gene TRBD1, 6 bases. Trimming cost V 4 bases and J 0 bases, with 8 bases left between them. The CDR3 runs 14 residues. The germline gives CDR1 SGHAT, CDR2 FQNNGV. For the CDR3, the DNA is TGTGCCAGCAGCTCCAGGGGCAGCACAGATACGCAGTATTTT. It is translated as CASSSRGSTDTQYF.

The chain uses TRBV7-6 and TRBJ2-5; 11 nucleotides match TRBD2. The J segment lost 5 bases and the V segment lost 0 bases, leaving 8 bases of the junction unmatched. The CDR3 is 17 amino acids. Germline V gene data show CDR1 as SGHVS and CDR2 as FNYEAQ. CDR3 nucleotide sequence: TGTGCCAGCAGCTTAGCACCGGGACTAGCGGCTGGGGAGACCCAGTACTTC. Amino acids: CASSLAPGLAAGETQYF.

CDR3 DNA: TGTGCCAGCAGCTTAGAATTCCAGGGGGCCTCGGCAAACCGGCAGCCCCAGCATTTT. Its protein is CASSLEFQGASANRQPQHF. This chain uses TRBV7-2 with TRBJ1-5; 8 bases agree with TRBD1. The CDR3 sequence is 19 residues long. V lost 1 base and J lost 7; bases outside the gene matches: 18. Germline-derived CDR1 and CDR2 are SGHTA and FQGNSA.

V gene TRBV5-4 combines with J gene TRBJ2-7, with D perhaps assigned TRBD1 or TRBD2 (5 bases each). The CDR3 totals 13 residues. V was cut by 0 bases and J by 7 bases, with 11 bases left in between. CDR1 is SGHNT and CDR2 is YYREEE in the germline V gene (reference sequence). In DNA, the CDR3 is TGTGCCAGCAGCTTGGGGGGCTCGGGAGAGCAGTACTTC. Encoded protein: CASSLGGSGEQYF.

The chain is built from TRBV5-1 and TRBJ2-3; D remains unclear. The CDR3 runs to 12 residues. In germline, CDR1 is SGHRS, CDR2 YFSETQ. Trimming cost V 5 bases and J 3 bases, with 7 bases left between them. The CDR3 coding sequence is TGCGCCAGCAGAGAAGTGACAGATACGCAGTATTTT. Its protein product is CASREVTDTQYF.

The rearrangement links TRBV15 to TRBJ2-1; possible D gene TRBD2, 5 bases. Germline loops: CDR1 LNHNV, CDR2 YYDKDF (reference sequence). The CDR3 covers 12 residues. The CDR3, as DNA: TGTGCGACGGGCGGGCGCTACAATGAGCAGTTCTTC. Translating gives CATGGRYNEQFF.

The chain employs TRBV25-1 and TRBJ2-5; 12 nucleotides agree with TRBD2. The CDR3 covers 17 residues. V was pared by 4 bases and J by 4 bases, with 10 bases of the junction left unmatched. CDR1 MGHDK and CDR2 SYGVNS come from the germline V gene. The CDR3 protein is CASSVLTSGSFGETQYF. For the CDR3, the DNA is TGTGCCAGCAGTGTTTTGACTAGCGGGAGTTTCGGAGAGACCCAGTACTTC.

The CDR3 spells CASSRNLNTGELFF. The DNA of the CDR3 is TGTGCCAGCAGTAGGAACTTGAACACCGGGGAGCTGTTTTTT. The V gene is TRBV7-2, the J gene TRBJ2-2; D is ambiguous. The V gene's germline CDR1 is SGHTA and CDR2 FQGNSA. This CDR3 comprises 14 residues. V lost 6 bases and J lost 1, with 9 bases in between.

This chain joins TRBV28 and TRBJ1-5; D not certain. This CDR3 region has 13 residues. The V and J ends lost 3 bases and 5 bases respectively, with 8 bases between them. Per the germline V gene, CDR1 is MDHEN and CDR2 is SYDVKM. The DNA of the CDR3 is TGTGCCAGCAGTTTTGTTGAGCATCAGCCCCAGCATTTT. Amino acids: CASSFVEHQPQHF.

V usage is TRBV21-1 and J usage is TRBJ1-4; the table names TRBD1, a call not compared with the DNA. TRBV21-1 is listed as a pseudogene. The CDR3 covers 16 residues. CDR3 amino acids: CASSKVFMTSRPGLFF. The CDR3 DNA sequence: TGTGCCAGCAGCAAAGTATTTATGACCTCGCGGCCAGGGCTGTTTTTT.

The J gene is TRBJ2-5, the V gene TRBV5-1; D call uncertain. From germline, CDR1 is SGHRS and CDR2 YFSETQ. V lost 4 bases, J lost 7 bases, and 11 bases lay in between. This CDR3 comprises 12 residues. CDR3 in DNA: TGCGCCAGCAGCCTGCTAGACGCGACCCAGTACTTC. This codes for CASSLLDATQYF.

The gene calls are TRBV28 and TRBJ1-1, with TRBD1 as a possible D gene (6 bases). Germline CDR1 is MDHEN and CDR2 is SYDVKM. V was pared by 6 bases and J by 4 bases, with 12 bases between. The CDR3 is 13 residues long. CDR3 protein: CASRIRGGTEAFF. CDR3 DNA: TGTGCCAGCAGAATCAGGGGTGGCACTGAAGCTTTCTTT. The variable domain in full, completed from reference TRBV28 and TRBJ1-1, reads DVKVTQSSRYLVKRTGEKVFLECVQDMDHENMFWYRQDPGLGLRLIYFSYDVKMKEKGDIPEGYSVSREKKERFSLILESASTNQTSMYLCASRIRGGTEAFFGQGTRLTVV.

The chain is built from TRBV28 and TRBJ1-1; D remains ambiguous. The CDR3 runs 12 residues. The V and J ends lost 6 bases and 12 bases respectively, with 17 bases between them. Germline V gene sequence: CDR1 MDHEN, CDR2 SYDVKM. CDR3 nucleotides: TGTGCCAGCAGAACCCTCCGGGCGAGCCCTTTCTTT. Amino acids: CASRTLRASPFF.

This clone was seen only once. V usage is TRBV5-1 and J usage is TRBJ2-7, with TRBD1 identical over 7 bases. J gave up 3 bases and V 0 bases, and 6 bases lay outside the gene matches. Germline V gives CDR1 SGHRS, CDR2 YFSETQ. The CDR3 sequence is 15 residues long. In nucleotides, the CDR3 is TGCGCCAGCAGCTTGGGGGGGACAGCCTACTACGAGCAGTACTTC. Translating it yields CASSLGGTAYYEQYF.

This chain uses TRBV19 with TRBJ1-3; weak D call: TRBD1 (5 bases). Germline V CDR1 and CDR2: LNHDA, SQIVND (reference sequence). The CDR3 consists of 18 residues. Trimming removed 1 base at V and 0 bases at J, with 16 bases between. CDR3 region: CASSIAGRTTFSGNTIYF. The CDR3 region has the DNA TGTGCCAGTAGTATAGCGGGACGGACGACATTCTCTGGAAACACCATATATTTT. Full variable domain (missing parts from reference TRBV19 and TRBJ1-3): DGGITQSPKYLFRKEGQNVTLSCEQNLNHDAMYWYRQDPGQGLRLIYYSQIVNDFQKGDIAEGYSVSREKKESFPLTVTSAQKNPTAFYLCASSIAGRTTFSGNTIYFGEGSWLTVV.

This chain uses TRBV5-6 with TRBJ1-5, with a weak D call TRBD1 (5 bases). The ends were cut back, 3 bases at V and 4 bases at J, with 17 bases in the middle. The CDR3 consists of 16 residues. The germline gives CDR1 SGHDT, CDR2 YYEEEE. The CDR3 nucleotides are TGTGCCAGCAGCTGGGGCGGACCGCTGACAAATCAGCCCCAGCATTTT. Encoded protein: CASSWGGPLTNQPQHF.

The chain links TRBV19 to TRBJ1-5; possible D gene TRBD1, 5 bases. Germline V gene sequence: CDR1 LNHDA, CDR2 SQIVND (reference sequence). The CDR3 sequence is 13 residues long. V dropped 7 bases and J dropped 7 bases, with 14 bases sitting between them. CDR3 sequence (DNA): TGTGCCAGTAAACGGCAGGGATCCCAGCCCCAGCATTTT. It is translated as CASKRQGSQPQHF.

This rearrangement joins TRBV4-3 to TRBJ2-1; the D is unclear. CDR3 length: 15 amino acids. The germline gives CDR1 LGHNA, CDR2 YSLEER. V was cut by 0 bases and J by 2 bases, with 8 bases left in between. CDR3 nucleotides: TGCGCCAGCAGCCAAGATCCCAGCGCCTACAATGAGCAGTTCTTC. Encoded protein: CASSQDPSAYNEQFF.

The chain joins TRBV4-3 to TRBJ1-2; 7 nucleotides agree with TRBD1. The CDR3 has 17 residues. Germline assignment: CDR1 LGHNA and CDR2 YSLEER. With 4 bases clipped from V and 1 base from J, the junction kept 12 bases outside the gene matches. Here the CDR3 DNA reads TGCGCCAGCAGCCTGAGACAGGGAGGGGGGTTTAACTATGGCTACACCTTC. Its protein product is CASSLRQGGGFNYGYTF.

The DNA of the CDR3 is TGTGCCAGCACCTTCCGGGGCTCTCCCGAGGGCACCGGGGAGCTGTTTTTT. As protein: CASTFRGSPEGTGELFF. The V gene is TRBV27, the J gene TRBJ2-2; the D call may be TRBD1 or TRBD2 (5 bases each). This CDR3 contains 17 residues. Germline CDR1 is MNHEY and CDR2 is SMNVEV (reference sequence). Deletions cut 7 bases from V and 4 bases from J, with 22 bases between.

A note on this clone: The CDR3 carries no conserved terminal phenylalanine or tryptophan, so it likely arises from a read error. This chain connects TRBV10-3 to TRBJ1-2; 7 nucleotides match TRBD1. This CDR3 spans 14 amino acids. In germline, CDR1 is ENHRY, CDR2 SYGVKD. V lost 6 bases and J lost 8; bases outside the gene matches: 12. In DNA, the CDR3 is TGTGCCATCAGGACAGGGCTCCAACTAGGGGGCTACACCCTC. The encoded protein is CAIRTGLQLGGYTL.

V is TRBV5-1 and J is TRBJ1-5, with TRBD1 matching over 7 bases. The junction had 3 bases not matched to a gene; V was cut back by 1 base and J by 2 bases. Germline lookup yields CDR1 SGHRS and CDR2 YFSETQ. This CDR3 is 15 amino acids long. CDR3 sequence (DNA): TGCGCCAGCAGCTTGAGTACAGGGGGCAATCAGCCCCAGCATTTT. Amino acids: CASSLSTGGNQPQHF. The full variable domain, rest sourced from reference TRBV5-1 and TRBJ1-5, is KAGVTQTPRYLIKTRGQQVTLSCSPISGHRSVSWYQQTPGQGLQFLFEYFSETQRNKGNFPGRFSGRQFSNSRSEMNVSTLELGDSALYLCASSLSTGGNQPQHFGDGTRLSIL.

The chain carries TRBV7-2 and TRBJ2-7; D perhaps matches TRBD2 (6 bases). V lost 3 bases, J lost 3 bases, and 9 bases lay in between. The germline CDR1 and CDR2 sequences are SGHTA and FQGNSA. This CDR3 spans 13 amino acids. The CDR3 here is CASSFRLVYEQYF. DNA of the CDR3: TGTGCCAGCAGCTTCAGACTAGTCTACGAGCAGTACTTC.

This chain links TRBV5-5 with TRBJ1-5; D possibly corresponds to TRBD1 (5 bases). Per the germline V gene, CDR1 is SGHKS and CDR2 is YYEKEE (reference sequence). CDR3 size: 15 residues. Trimming removed 0 bases at V and 3 bases at J, with 10 bases between. In DNA form, the CDR3 reads TGTGCCAGCAGCTTGGTGGGACTGTACAATCAGCCCCAGCATTTT. Translated: CASSLVGLYNQPQHF. Using reference TRBV5-5 and TRBJ1-5 for the parts outside the CDR3, the full variable domain is DAGVTQSPTHLIKTRGQQVTLRCSPISGHKSVSWYQQVLGQGPQFIFQYYEKEERGRGNFPDRFSARQFPNYSSELNVNALLLGDSALYLCASSLVGLYNQPQHFGDGTRLSIL.

This chain joins TRBV7-9 and TRBJ2-6, with TRBD1 matching 10 bases. Germline V gene sequence: CDR1 SEHNR, CDR2 FQNEAQ (reference sequence). The V and J ends lost 6 bases and 0 bases, in that order; junction bases with no gene match: 5. This CDR3 has 17 residues. CDR3 loop: CASRRQGAYSGANVLTF. The CDR3 nucleotides are TGTGCCAGCAGACGACAGGGGGCTTACTCTGGGGCCAACGTCCTGACTTTC.

The CDR3 is CASSTSGRSSYEQYF. The CDR3, as DNA: TGTGCCAGCAGCACTAGCGGGAGGAGCTCCTACGAGCAGTACTTC. This chain joins TRBV7-9 and TRBJ2-7; TRBD2 matches 12 bases. Losses at the gene ends were 5 bases for V and 0 bases for J; bases not matched to a gene: 2. CDR3 length: 15 amino acids. Germline-derived CDR1 and CDR2 are SEHNR and FQNEAQ (reference sequence).

The chain recombines TRBV21-1 with TRBJ1-6; the table's D call TRBD1 went unverified against the DNA. TRBV21-1 is designated a pseudogene. There are 16 residues in the CDR3. CDR3 loop: CASSNGSRTDNSPLHF. In DNA form, the CDR3 reads TGTGCCAGCAGCAATGGATCTCGCACAGATAATTCACCCCTCCACTTT.